These 22 T cell receptor beta chains were all obtained from the same sample, sequenced in a study of CD4 T cells in relation to SARS-CoV-2 and coronaviruses. These receptors have no known antigen. Before the COVID-19 pandemic, during about 2011-2019, CD4+ T cells were taken from unexposed donors. The cells were cultured for roughly 11 days before CD4+ T cells were isolated. Some clones are missing from TCRdb's copy, which holds only in-frame ones; the method was immunoSEQ multiplex PCR. This sample has about 29,000 clones, with about three quarters found just once. Source material: CD4+ T cells from PBMCs, cultured in vitro. All receptors derive from a human donor in good health.

The chain couples TRBV29-1 to TRBJ2-3; D possibly corresponds to TRBD1 (6 bases). V was clipped by 8 bases and J by 2 bases, with 17 bases between them. CDR3 length: 14 amino acids. Germline V gene data show CDR1 as SQVTM and CDR2 as ANQGSEA. For the CDR3, the DNA is TGCAGCTCCTCGCAGGGGCTACACACAGATACGCAGTATTTT. This encodes CSSSQGLHTDTQYF.

This clone was seen a handful of times. This chain links TRBV6-6 with TRBJ2-7; tentatively, D is TRBD1 (5 bases). CDR1 is MNHNY, CDR2 SVGAGI, per germline (reference sequence). V was pared by 6 bases and J by 3 bases, with 12 bases between. CDR3 size: 13 residues. CDR3 coding DNA: TGTGCCAGCAGGTCCGACAGTCACTACGAGCAGTACTTC. Translation gives CASRSDSHYEQYF.

The chain uses TRBV12-5 and TRBJ2-7, with TRBD1 identical over 9 bases. This CDR3 has 15 amino acids. J gave up 7 bases and V 4 bases, and 11 bases lay outside the gene matches. Germline V lookup: CDR1 LGHNT, CDR2 FRNRAP. The CDR3 reads CASGWGQGDFEEQYF. CDR3 DNA sequence: TGTGCTAGTGGTTGGGGACAGGGAGACTTTGAGGAGCAGTACTTC.

This chain joins TRBV29-1 and TRBJ1-2; the D is unclear. CDR1 SQVTM and CDR2 ANQGSEA come from the germline V gene. The CDR3 covers 13 residues. Trimming removed 3 bases at V and 5 bases at J, with 13 bases between. CDR3 region: CSVEEWGWYGYTF. The CDR3 DNA reads TGCAGCGTTGAGGAGTGGGGTTGGTATGGCTACACCTTC.

The V gene is TRBV3-1 (or the pseudogene TRBV3-2), the J gene TRBJ1-6; D remains unclear. Germline lookup yields CDR1 LGHDT and CDR2 YNNKEL (reference sequence). The length of the CDR3 is 14 residues. V lost 3 bases and J lost 9, with 12 bases in between. The CDR3 coding sequence is TGTGCCAGCAGCCAGAGGGATCTGAGTTCACCCCTCCACTTT. Its protein is CASSQRDLSSPLHF.

This chain connects TRBV7-6 to TRBJ2-2, with D unclear. The CDR3 spans 17 residues. V lost 3 bases and J lost 1, with 15 bases in between. Germline V gene lookup returns CDR1 SGHVS and CDR2 FNYEAQ. The CDR3 region is CASSLGDLSGNTGELFF. The CDR3 nucleotides read TGTGCCAGCAGCTTGGGTGATCTCTCGGGGAACACCGGGGAGCTGTTTTTT.

This clone was seen only a few times. The gene calls are TRBV5-5 and TRBJ1-5; D may be TRBD1 (5 bases). The CDR3 covers 14 residues. Germline CDR1 and CDR2: SGHKS and YYEKEE (reference sequence). V lost 4 bases to trimming and J lost 0 bases, with 8 bases between them. As DNA, the CDR3 is TGTGCCAGCAGCCCCCAGGGTAGCAATCAGCCCCAGCATTTT. Protein product: CASSPQGSNQPQHF.

The gene calls are TRBV2 and TRBJ1-4; D call uncertain. The CDR3 has 12 amino acids. V lost 4 bases, J lost 7 bases, and 7 bases lay in between. Germline V lookup: CDR1 SNHLY, CDR2 FYNNEI. The CDR3, as DNA: TGTGCCAGCAGTGTACTACTTGAAAAACTGTTTTTT. This encodes CASSVLLEKLFF. Using reference TRBV2 and TRBJ1-4 for the parts outside the CDR3, the full variable domain is EPEVTQTPSHQVTQMGQEVILRCVPISNHLYFYWYRQILGQKVEFLVSFYNNEISEKSEIFDDQFSVERPDGSNFTLKIRSTKLEDSAMYFCASSVLLEKLFFGSGTQLSVL.

The rearrangement links TRBV7-3 to TRBJ2-7; 8 nucleotides align to TRBD1. From germline, CDR1 is SGHTA and CDR2 FQGTGA. CDR3 length: 16 residues. V was clipped by 4 bases and J by 2 bases; unmatched bases: 10. CDR3 protein: CASSSQSRDRPYEQYF. For the CDR3, the DNA is TGTGCCAGCAGCTCCCAAAGCCGGGACAGGCCCTACGAGCAGTACTTC.

The J gene is TRBJ2-4, the V gene TRBV19; D perhaps matches TRBD1 (6 bases). V lost 6 bases and J 6 bases, leaving 12 bases between the germline ends. The germline CDR1 and CDR2 sequences are LNHDA and SQIVND (reference sequence). The CDR3 sequence is 13 residues long. CDR3 in DNA: TGTGCCAGTAGAAACGGACAGCTAAACATTCAGTACTTC. Protein sequence: CASRNGQLNIQYF. The variable domain in full, with the rest retrieved from reference TRBV19 and TRBJ2-4, is DGGITQSPKYLFRKEGQNVTLSCEQNLNHDAMYWYRQDPGQGLRLIYYSQIVNDFQKGDIAEGYSVSREKKESFPLTVTSAQKNPTAFYLCASRNGQLNIQYFGAGTRLSVL.

This chain joins TRBV6-5 and TRBJ2-3, with D hard to call. Deletions cut 2 bases from V and 1 base from J, with 7 bases between. Germline V gene lookup returns CDR1 MNHEY and CDR2 SVGAGI. The CDR3 is 14 amino acids. The CDR3 nucleotides read TGTGCCAGCAGTTACGCCTCCCGCACAGATACGCAGTATTTT. Translation: CASSYASRTDTQYF.

The rearrangement uses TRBV3-1 (or the pseudogene TRBV3-2) and TRBJ1-1; TRBD1 aligns across 7 bases. J lost 0 bases, V lost 2 bases, and 3 bases had no gene match. Germline CDR1 is LGHDT and CDR2 is YNNKEL (reference sequence). The CDR3 has 15 amino acids. CDR3 loop: CASSQWDSLNTEAFF. The DNA of the CDR3 is TGTGCCAGCAGCCAATGGGACAGCTTGAACACTGAAGCTTTCTTT.

This clone occurred a few times. The J gene is TRBJ1-1, the V gene TRBV5-1; D possibly corresponds to TRBD1 (5 bases). This CDR3 is 14 amino acids long. The germline V gene has CDR1 SGHRS and CDR2 YFSETQ. Trimming pared 6 bases from V and 5 bases from J, leaving 17 bases between. The chain's CDR3 is CASKTRQTYTEAFF. The CDR3 nucleotides are TGCGCCAGCAAAACCCGACAGACGTATACTGAAGCTTTCTTT.

CDR3 DNA sequence: TGTGCCAGTAGTAGCCAGAACAATCAGCCCCAGCATTTT. Amino acids: CASSSQNNQPQHF. This chain uses TRBV19 with TRBJ1-5; D gene ambiguous. Germline V gene data show CDR1 as LNHDA and CDR2 as SQIVND (reference sequence). Trimming stripped 4 bases from V and 3 bases from J, with 7 bases between. The CDR3 consists of 13 residues.

The chain recombines TRBV3-1 (or the pseudogene TRBV3-2) with TRBJ2-2; 8 nucleotides line up with TRBD1. The germline V gene has CDR1 LGHDT and CDR2 YNNKEL (reference sequence). V trimming: 1 base; J trimming: 1 base; junction bases outside the gene matches: 8. This CDR3 has 18 residues. CDR3 residues: CASSQVPRTGWNTGELFF. The CDR3 nucleotides read TGTGCCAGCAGCCAAGTACCCCGGACAGGGTGGAACACCGGGGAGCTGTTTTTT.

The chain has TRBV9 and TRBJ1-2; 9 bases align to TRBD1. The CDR3 contains 15 residues. Trimming took 1 base from V and 8 from J; bases not matched to a gene: 9. Germline values: CDR1 SGDLS, CDR2 YYNGEE. In nucleotides, the CDR3 is TGTGCCAGCAGCGTATCGGGACAGGGAGTAGGCGGCTACACCTTC. Its translation is CASSVSGQGVGGYTF.

The rearrangement links TRBV4-1 to TRBJ1-1, with D unresolved. The CDR3 sequence is 14 residues long. V lost 2 bases and J lost 11, with 18 bases in between. In germline, CDR1 is MGHRA, CDR2 YSYEKL. The CDR3 DNA sequence: TGCGCCAGCAGCCAATCGGTTCTGGGTATGAGCGCTTTCTTT. Its translation: CASSQSVLGMSAFF.

The V gene is TRBV19, the J gene TRBJ2-1, with TRBD2 matching 11 bases. The CDR3 is 19 amino acids. Per the germline V gene, CDR1 is LNHDA and CDR2 is SQIVND (reference sequence). V dropped 1 base and J dropped 4; count of bases not matched to a gene: 12. CDR3 nucleotide sequence: TGTGCCAGTAGTATAGGGCACCTAGGGACTAGCGGCAATTACAATGAGCAGTTCTTC. Its translation: CASSIGHLGTSGNYNEQFF.

This clone occurred a few times. The chain recombines TRBV7-8 with TRBJ1-5, with D possibly TRBD1 on 6 matching bases. Germline-derived CDR1 and CDR2 are SGHVS and FQNEAQ. The CDR3 is 16 amino acids. The germline V and J ends were trimmed by 1 base and 3 bases, with 13 bases remaining between them. The CDR3, as DNA: TGTGCCAGCAGCTTAGGCGGGCAGGGACACAATCAGCCCCAGCATTTT. It yields the protein CASSLGGQGHNQPQHF.

The table lists this clone with a few counts. This chain joins TRBV5-8 and TRBJ2-3, with 8 bases lining up with TRBD2. V gave up 3 bases and J gave up 8 bases; unmatched junction bases: 8. The germline CDR1 and CDR2 sequences are SGHTS and YDEGEE. This CDR3 has 14 amino acids. DNA for the CDR3: TGTGCCAGCAGCTCCGGACTAGCTCAAAGTACGCAGTATTTT. It translates to CASSSGLAQSTQYF.

This clone was seen a handful of times. This chain joins TRBV30 and TRBJ1-6; D gene uncertain. This CDR3 is 14 amino acids long. Germline CDR1 GTSNPN, CDR2 SVGIG (reference sequence). The V end lost 0 bases, the J end lost 7 bases, and 10 bases lay between the germline ends. In nucleotides, the CDR3 is TGTGCCTGGAGTGTAGAGGTTCCGAATTCACCCCTCCACTTT. This sequence encodes CAWSVEVPNSPLHF.

The rearrangement joins TRBV4-1 to TRBJ2-1; 10 bases fit TRBD2. The CDR3 runs to 15 residues. Trimming cost V 4 bases and J 4 bases; bases outside gene matches: 4. Germline values: CDR1 MGHRA, CDR2 YSYEKL. The DNA for the CDR3 is TGCGCCAGCAGCCTCCGGACTAGCGGATACAATGAGCAGTTCTTC. This sequence encodes CASSLRTSGYNEQFF.